The source of this T cell receptor (beta chain) is a study of CD8 T cells in ankylosing spondylitis (dated 2017 in TCRdb). Turning to the overall study: T cell receptor beta repertoires were profiled in healthy donors and ankylosing spondylitis patients so that disease-linked TCR variants could be found. Peripheral blood was sampled, and synovial fluid was also collected from ankylosing spondylitis patients. In total, the full study cohort was made up of over a hundred healthy donors and some 26 ankylosing spondylitis patients.

This clonotype showed up many times. Its antigen remains undetermined. Base quality data are lacking; no much larger clone is found one base away. After removal of 6 bases from V and 3 bases from J, the junction retains 13 bases not matched to a gene. The CDR3 has 15 amino acids, counting the end cysteine and phenylalanine. Only the CDR3 portion is preserved as DNA: 45 bases, with reading frame beginning at the first base. According to the germline V gene (reference sequence), CDR1 reads DFQATT and CDR2 reads SNEGSKA. What the research found in general, with its limitations: Some motif variants had previously been reported in the synovial fluid and blood of reactive arthritis patients, which suggests shared mechanisms of disease initiation. In peripheral blood, the disease-linked clones were found at relatively low frequencies and had a CD8+ phenotype. Blood from ankylosing spondylitis patients appeared to be characterized by a TCR beta motif made up of several highly homologous amino acid variants. The disease-linked clones were reported to be significantly enriched in matched synovial fluid samples from ankylosing spondylitis patients.

For sequencing, an Illumina HiSeq 2500 was employed. Quantitative 5'-RACE with molecular barcodes was the method used to prepare the TCR beta libraries. On the study's bioinformatics: A new computational method, built on a probabilistic model of VDJ rearrangement, was used to identify disease-linked TCR variants. The public reads were run again by TCRdb, first through fastp at Q25 and then through MiXCR, and only productive beta chains were kept. Merged by CDR3 protein, the rows form single entries marked with the most common genes and DNA. The V and J calls and clone size are TCRdb's, not the authors'. This sample lists some 250,000 distinct CDR3 sequences; about 24% were detected once. The ten largest account for roughly 0.6% of the sample.

Rearrangement joined TRBV20-1 to TRBJ2-7; 8 bases in the junction line up with TRBD2. Sequences were obtained from blood, either unsorted or a sorted T cell fraction (not recorded which). This clonotype originated in a male donor with ankylosing spondylitis or in good health (not recorded which). The nucleotide sequence is TGCAGTGCCGTCCCCGGGACTAGTTTAAACTACGAGCAGTACTTC. Its coded protein is CSAVPGTSLNYEQYF.